The T cell receptor beta chain under discussion was sequenced for a study of blood T cell repertoires in COVID-19. About the study: In each case, the material was cDNA or gDNA derived from T cells, B-cell-depleted T cells, or PBMCs.

Clones were read by immunoSEQ multiplex PCR, and TCRdb kept only the in-frame ones, dropping some. Of some 240,000 clones in the sample, around 86% are singletons; the top ten hold less than 4%. CDR3 length: 16 residues. CDR1 is SGDLS, CDR2 YYNGEE, per germline. V lost 6 bases and J lost 6; bases outside the gene matches: 15. Study members were between roughly 18 and 89 years old and lived in over 20 US regions. Participants had their cohort set by participant-reported clinical history. The clonotype comes from a middle-aged woman with acute COVID-19. V is TRBV9 and J is TRBJ2-1; 7 nucleotides line up with TRBD2. Sequencing was carried out using PBMCs or T cells enriched from blood (not recorded which). CDR3 DNA: TGTGCCAGCACCGAAACCCCGGGACTAACCACCAATGAGCAGTTCTTC. This translates into CASTETPGLTTNEQFF.